These 24 T cell receptor beta chains were all obtained from the same sample, sequenced in a study of response to subunit inactivated influenza vaccine. TCRdb ran MiXCR on the RT-PCR reads and lists one entry per CDR3 protein. The sample lists approximately 520,000 distinct CDR3 sequences; 15% to 20% were seen once. This sample comprised CD4+ T cells sorted from PBMCs, obtained around 25 months after vaccination. All receptors come from a man aged 50-75 years who received an inactivated influenza vaccine.

The CDR3 region has the DNA TGTGCCATCAGTGTACGGGGGTACGAGCAGTACTTC. The encoded protein is CAISVRGYEQYF. The chain is built from TRBV10-3 and TRBJ2-7, with D possibly being TRBD2 (6 bases). The germline CDR1 and CDR2 sequences are ENHRY and SYGVKD. V lost 4 bases to trimming and J lost 4 bases, with 8 bases between them. This CDR3 region has 12 residues.

The chain has TRBV12-3 or TRBV12-4 and TRBJ2-5; tentatively, D is TRBD2 (6 bases). V gave up 3 bases and J gave up 2 bases, with 10 bases separating them. This CDR3 is 14 amino acids long. In DNA form, the CDR3 reads TGTGCCAGCAGTTTCTTTGGGGGGCAAGAGACCCAGTACTTC. It specifies CASSFFGGQETQYF.

V and J are TRBV5-5 and TRBJ1-2, with D unclear. The CDR3 length is 12 residues. Germline V CDR1 and CDR2: SGHKS, YYEKEE (reference sequence). V was shortened by 4 bases and J by 5 bases, with 9 bases between the two germline ends. This CDR3 is CASSPSGYGYTF. The DNA for the CDR3 is TGTGCCAGCAGCCCTTCGGGTTATGGCTACACCTTC.

This chain connects TRBV20-1 to TRBJ1-4; TRBD1 might be the D (6 bases). The germline V gene has CDR1 DFQATT and CDR2 SNEGSKA (reference sequence). Trimming removed 3 bases from V and 1 base from J, with 15 bases in between. The CDR3 spans 16 residues. The CDR3 DNA follows: TGCAGTGCTAGCAACAGGGATGGGGTAACTAATGAAAAACTGTTTTTT. As protein: CSASNRDGVTNEKLFF.

The V call is TRBV20-1, the J call TRBJ2-3; the D gene is possibly TRBD2 (9 bases). The CDR3 totals 15 residues. Germline CDR1 DFQATT, CDR2 SNEGSKA (reference sequence). CDR3 coding DNA: TGCACTATTCAGGGGGCTAGCGGGGACACAGATACGCAGTATTTT. It codes for CTIQGASGDTDTQYF.

The chain is built from TRBV20-1 and TRBJ1-5; a possible D gene is TRBD1 (5 bases). CDR1 is DFQATT and CDR2 is SNEGSKA in the germline V gene (reference sequence). V lost 2 bases and J lost 5, with 10 bases in between. This CDR3 has 13 amino acids. This CDR3 reads CSARRQFDQPQHF. For the CDR3, the DNA is TGCAGTGCTAGAAGACAGTTTGATCAGCCCCAGCATTTT.

Here the CDR3 reads CASSYPFLNTEAFF. CDR3 DNA sequence: TGTGCCAGCAGTTATCCTTTTTTGAACACTGAAGCTTTCTTT. The chain combines TRBV6-2 or TRBV6-3 with TRBJ1-1, with unresolved D. The CDR3 covers 14 residues. V was shortened by 3 bases and J by 0 bases, with 8 bases between the two germline ends. CDR1 is MNHEY and CDR2 is SVGEGT in the germline V gene.

The sample holds a few counts of this clonotype. This chain links TRBV7-9 with TRBJ1-3, with 7 positions matching TRBD1. The germline gives CDR1 SEHNR, CDR2 FQNEAQ (reference sequence). Germline trimming cut 3 bases from V and 1 base from J; bases unmatched to any gene: 9. The CDR3 totals 17 residues. CDR3 loop: CASSFATTGVSGNTIYF. The CDR3 bases are TGTGCCAGCAGCTTCGCCACTACAGGGGTATCTGGAAACACCATATATTTT.

This clonotype was observed at least ten times. This chain uses TRBV20-1 with TRBJ2-1; D may match TRBD1 or TRBD2 (6 bases each). V was clipped by 3 bases and J by 8 bases, with 17 bases between them. The germline V gene has CDR1 DFQATT and CDR2 SNEGSKA (reference sequence). The CDR3 consists of 14 residues. This CDR3 reads CSASRLGGTDEQFF. The CDR3 region has the DNA TGCAGTGCTAGTCGACTAGGGGGTACGGATGAGCAGTTCTTC.

There are a few counts of this clonotype. V gene TRBV3-1 combines with J gene TRBJ2-1, with D possibly being TRBD2 (6 bases). Germline values: CDR1 LGHDT, CDR2 YNNKEL (reference sequence). With 2 bases removed from V and 0 bases from J, the gap between germline ends came to 11 bases. This CDR3 comprises 16 residues. The CDR3 sequence: CASSQHPGVSYNEQFF. In DNA, the CDR3 is TGTGCCAGCAGCCAACACCCGGGGGTCTCCTACAATGAGCAGTTCTTC.

This clonotype was seen ten or more times. The chain recombines TRBV20-1 with TRBJ2-1, with TRBD1 matching 8 bases. Germline CDR1 is DFQATT and CDR2 is SNEGSKA (reference sequence). With 3 bases clipped from V and 7 bases from J, the junction kept 8 bases outside the gene matches. This CDR3 contains 14 residues. In DNA, the CDR3 is TGCAGTGCTAGGAGGCAGGGGGCCTTTAATGAGCAGTTCTTC. Protein product: CSARRQGAFNEQFF.

This clonotype was counted between two and nine times. The chain employs TRBV20-1 and TRBJ1-1; D unclear. Trimming stripped 5 bases from V and 0 bases from J, with 16 bases between. The CDR3 extends over 15 amino acids. Germline CDR1 DFQATT, CDR2 SNEGSKA (reference sequence). In DNA, the CDR3 is TGCAGTGCTCAGGTAACCGGACGGATGAACACTGAAGCTTTCTTT. Translation: CSAQVTGRMNTEAFF.

This clonotype was counted only a few times. J is TRBJ2-1 and V is TRBV5-1; D not resolved. From germline, CDR1 is SGHRS and CDR2 YFSETQ. This CDR3 comprises 14 residues. With 0 bases removed from V and 8 bases from J, the gap between germline ends came to 12 bases. This CDR3 is CASSLANVGDEQFF. In DNA form, the CDR3 reads TGCGCCAGCAGCTTGGCCAACGTTGGGGATGAGCAGTTCTTC.

This clonotype showed up just a few times. The J gene is TRBJ2-7, the V gene TRBV11-1; a weak D match, TRBD2 (5 bases). Germline V lookup: CDR1 SGHAT, CDR2 FQDESV (reference sequence). CDR3 length: 15 residues. Trimming removed 2 bases at V and 1 base at J, with 12 bases between. Written as DNA, the CDR3 is TGTGCCAGCAGCTTACGCCGGGATCTATCCTACGAGCAGTACTTC. Its translation is CASSLRRDLSYEQYF.

This clonotype was counted a few times. The chain employs TRBV4-1 and TRBJ2-3; D unresolved. V was clipped by 0 bases and J by 1 base, with 5 bases between them. This CDR3 is built from 14 residues. The germline gives CDR1 MGHRA, CDR2 YSYEKL. CDR3 in DNA: TGCGCCAGCAGCCAAGAACCGGGCACAGATACGCAGTATTTT. Translation gives CASSQEPGTDTQYF.

This clonotype was picked up a small number of times. The V and J genes are TRBV4-3 and TRBJ2-3, with 7 bases aligning to TRBD1. J lost 7 bases, V lost 0 bases, and 7 bases had no gene match. The CDR3 has 15 residues. CDR1 and CDR2 (germline): LGHNA, YSLEER. The CDR3 spells CASSQDDREGNTQYF. The DNA of the CDR3 is TGCGCCAGCAGCCAAGATGACAGGGAAGGGAATACGCAGTATTTT.

This clonotype was counted only a few times. The CDR3 protein is CASSSRADEQFF. In DNA form, the CDR3 reads TGCGCCAGCAGCTCGAGGGCAGATGAGCAGTTCTTC. The chain couples TRBV5-1 to TRBJ2-1; D is possibly TRBD2 (5 bases). CDR1 is SGHRS and CDR2 is YFSETQ in the germline V gene. The CDR3 has 12 residues. Trimming cost V 3 bases and J 8 bases, with 9 bases left between them.

This clonotype was picked up a small number of times. V is TRBV10-3 and J is TRBJ1-5; 8 bases map to TRBD1. The V gene end was trimmed by 5 bases and the J gene end by 2 bases; junction bases not matched to a gene: 2. The germline gives CDR1 ENHRY, CDR2 SYGVKD. The CDR3 loop spans 14 amino acids. In nucleotides, the CDR3 is TGTGCCATCAGTCCGGGACAGGGCAATCAGCCCCAGCATTTT. It encodes CAISPGQGNQPQHF.

This clonotype was recorded a few times. V gene TRBV9 combines with J gene TRBJ2-7; D is undetermined. Trimming took off 0 bases at V and 1 base at J, with 11 bases between the two ends. The CDR3 runs 15 residues. Germline V gene sequence: CDR1 SGDLS, CDR2 YYNGEE. In DNA form, the CDR3 reads TGTGCCAGCAGCGTAGGAACCGTGGGGTCCTACGAGCAGTACTTC. This sequence encodes CASSVGTVGSYEQYF.

The rearrangement joins TRBV9 to TRBJ2-1; D gene ambiguous. This CDR3 comprises 13 residues. V was clipped by 3 bases and J by 8 bases, with 12 bases between them. CDR1 SGDLS and CDR2 YYNGEE come from the germline V gene. The CDR3 nucleotides read TGTGCCAGCAGCGCCGCAGGTATGCATGAGCAGTTCTTC. This sequence encodes CASSAAGMHEQFF. The entire variable domain, with the rest obtained from reference TRBV9 and TRBJ2-1, is as follows: DSGVTQTPKHLITATGQRVTLRCSPRSGDLSVYWYQQSLDQGLQFLIQYYNGEERAKGNILERFSAQQFPDLHSELNLSSLELGDSALYFCASSAAGMHEQFFGPGTRLTVL.

This CDR3 reads CASRVTGGDEQYF. The CDR3 DNA is TGTGCCAGCAGGGTGACAGGGGGCGACGAGCAGTACTTC. J is TRBJ2-7 and V is TRBV12-3 or TRBV12-4; TRBD1 aligns across 10 bases. CDR3 size: 13 residues. V trimming: 6 bases; J trimming: 5 bases; junction bases outside the gene matches: 4.

The rearrangement links TRBV7-6 to TRBJ1-2; 9 nucleotides align to TRBD1. Germline V gene lookup returns CDR1 SGHVS and CDR2 FNYEAQ. The CDR3 extends over 13 amino acids. The V segment lost 5 bases and the J segment 9 bases; nucleotides outside the gene matches: 7. The CDR3 bases are TGTGCCAGCAGCACAGGACAGGGGAGGCGCTACACCTTC. It specifies CASSTGQGRRYTF.

The CDR3 is CASNPSGGDEETQYF. Written as DNA, the CDR3 is TGTGCCAGCAATCCCTCTGGAGGGGATGAAGAGACCCAGTACTTC. The chain couples TRBV6-1 to TRBJ2-5, with D maybe TRBD2 (6 bases). Between the trimmed V and J ends, which lost 7 bases and 3 bases, there was a span of 18 bases. The CDR3 spans 15 residues. CDR1 and CDR2 (germline): MNHNS, SASEGT.

This sequence joins TRBV29-1 and TRBJ1-2, with D possibly being TRBD1 (5 bases). Germline V gene data show CDR1 as SQVTM and CDR2 as ANQGSEA. The V end lost 4 bases, the J end lost 4 bases, and 10 bases lay between the germline ends. The CDR3 is made up of 12 amino acids. The CDR3 region has the DNA TGCAGCGTTGGGGGGTCCGGCTATGGCTACACCTTC. This codes for CSVGGSGYGYTF.